Listed below are T cell receptor beta chains from one sample, sequenced in a study of T cell changes during pregnancy in multiple sclerosis. Using immunoSEQ multiplex PCR, the repertoire was profiled, and TCRdb retains in-frame clones only, with some absent. The sample holds some 36,000 clones, about nine tenths seen once. The sample in question was peripheral blood, obtained in the second trimester of pregnancy. These receptors were taken from a female donor in good health, enrolled as a control in a pregnancy study. The CDR3 runs from the conserved cysteine through the conserved F or W. D genes are given only for firm matches. Rows give clone size only sometimes, using once, few, many, or a class for an expanded clone.

J gene: TRBJ1-3
D gene: -
clone size: -
V gene: TRBV29-1
CDR3 DNA: TGCAGCGTTAGGCAGACCGGCCGGGGTTTAAAGGAAAACACCATATATTTT
CDR3 protein: CSVRQTGRGLKENTIYF

J gene: TRBJ1-2
D gene: TRBD1
clone size: once
V gene: TRBV5-4
CDR3 DNA: TGTGCCAGCAGCGGGACAGGGGAAGGCCACACCTTC
CDR3 protein: CASSGTGEGHTF

J gene: TRBJ2-7
D gene: -
clone size: -
V gene: TRBV19
CDR3 DNA: TGTGCCAGTAACCCACTAGGTTCGTCGGGCGAGCAGTACTTC
CDR3 protein: CASNPLGSSGEQYF

J gene: TRBJ1-5
D gene: -
clone size: -
V gene: TRBV9
CDR3 DNA: TGTGCCAGCAGCGCCGGACAGAGCAATCAGCCCCAGCATTTT
CDR3 protein: CASSAGQSNQPQHF

J gene: TRBJ2-3
D gene: TRBD2
clone size: -
V gene: TRBV6-5
CDR3 DNA: TGTGCCAGCAGAAACGGGGGGGCCTACACAGATACGCAGTATTTT
CDR3 protein: CASRNGGAYTDTQYF

J gene: TRBJ1-2
D gene: TRBD1
clone size: -
V gene: TRBV18
CDR3 DNA: TGTGCCAGCTCACTTCGTCCCGGGACAGGGACGGAGAACTATGGCTACACCTTC
CDR3 protein: CASSLRPGTGTENYGYTF

J gene: TRBJ2-1
D gene: TRBD2
clone size: -
V gene: TRBV9
CDR3 DNA: TGTGCCAGCAGCGTAGACAAGCGGGGGGGCCGTAATGAGCAGTTCTTC
CDR3 protein: CASSVDKRGGRNEQFF

J gene: TRBJ2-2
D gene: -
clone size: few
V gene: TRBV21-1
CDR3 DNA: TGTGCCAGCAAATTCCCCTGTGACAGGGGGGACACCGGGGAGCTGTTTTTT
CDR3 protein: CASKFPCDRGDTGELFF

J gene: TRBJ1-2
D gene: -
clone size: -
V gene: TRBV9
CDR3 DNA: TGTGCCAGCAGCGTAGCTGCACAGGGTAGTATCTATGGCTACACCTTC
CDR3 protein: CASSVAAQGSIYGYTF

J gene: TRBJ1-1
D gene: TRBD1
clone size: few
V gene: TRBV7-9
CDR3 DNA: TGTGCCAGCAGCTTCAACAGGGGGCGCTGGACTGAAGCTTTCTTT
CDR3 protein: CASSFNRGRWTEAFF

J gene: TRBJ2-7
D gene: TRBD2
clone size: once
V gene: TRBV4-1
CDR3 DNA: TGCGCCAGCAGCTATAGTGCGTCTAGCGGGAATGAGCAGTACTTC
CDR3 protein: CASSYSASSGNEQYF

J gene: TRBJ2-5
D gene: TRBD2
clone size: -
V gene: TRBV5-6
CDR3 DNA: TGTGCCAGCAGCTTGGCCAACCAAGCGGGGGGGCGAGAGACCCAGTACTTC
CDR3 protein: CASSLANQAGGRETQYF

J gene: TRBJ2-7
D gene: TRBD2
clone size: once
V gene: TRBV7-2
CDR3 DNA: TGTGCCAGCAGCTTAGTAGCGGGAGGAACCCAGCAGTACTTC
CDR3 protein: CASSLVAGGTQQYF

J gene: TRBJ1-2
D gene: -
clone size: -
V gene: TRBV18
CDR3 DNA: TGTGCCAGCTCTGGGCCGGAATCCTATGGCTACACCTTC
CDR3 protein: CASSGPESYGYTF

J gene: TRBJ1-1
D gene: TRBD1
clone size: -
V gene: TRBV19
CDR3 DNA: TGTGCCAGTACCCCCAACAGGGGTGTTACTGAAGCTTTCTTT
CDR3 protein: CASTPNRGVTEAFF

J gene: TRBJ1-1
D gene: TRBD1
clone size: -
V gene: TRBV9
CDR3 DNA: TGTGCCAGCAGCTCCAGACAGGGTGGAAACACTGAAGCTTTCTTT
CDR3 protein: CASSSRQGGNTEAFF

J gene: TRBJ2-5
D gene: -
clone size: -
V gene: TRBV11-3
CDR3 DNA: TGTGCCAGCAGCCCCAACCAAGAGACCCAGTACTTC
CDR3 protein: CASSPNQETQYF

J gene: TRBJ2-3
D gene: -
clone size: -
V gene: TRBV5-1
CDR3 DNA: TGCGCCAGCAGCTTGAGAGGAGGAGATACGCAGTATTTT
CDR3 protein: CASSLRGGDTQYF

J gene: TRBJ2-7
D gene: -
clone size: -
V gene: TRBV4-1
CDR3 DNA: TGCGCCAGCAGGCGTGAGGCGGAATTGACCTACGAGCAGTACTTC
CDR3 protein: CASRREAELTYEQYF

J gene: TRBJ1-2
D gene: -
clone size: -
V gene: TRBV7-9
CDR3 DNA: TGTGCCAGCAGCTACACTTTGGGGCGTCCCTATGGCTACACCTTC
CDR3 protein: CASSYTLGRPYGYTF

J gene: TRBJ2-3
D gene: TRBD2
clone size: -
V gene: TRBV19
CDR3 DNA: TGTGCCAGTAGTAGCGGGACTAGCGGGGCTGGCACAGATACGCAGTATTTT
CDR3 protein: CASSSGTSGAGTDTQYF

J gene: TRBJ2-3
D gene: -
clone size: once
V gene: TRBV6-1
CDR3 DNA: TGTGCCAGCAGTGAAAGAACAGGATTCACAGATACGCAGTATTTT
CDR3 protein: CASSERTGFTDTQYF

J gene: TRBJ1-4
D gene: -
clone size: few
V gene: TRBV6-1
CDR3 DNA: TGTGCCATCCTGGGGCGACTGGGTGAAAAACTGTTTTTT
CDR3 protein: CAILGRLGEKLFF

J gene: TRBJ1-1
D gene: TRBD1
clone size: once
V gene: TRBV7-2
CDR3 DNA: TGTGCCAGCAGCAAGGACAGGGTCAACATGAACACTGAAGCTTTCTTT
CDR3 protein: CASSKDRVNMNTEAFF

J gene: TRBJ1-1
D gene: -
clone size: -
V gene: TRBV19
CDR3 DNA: TGTGCCAGTAGTGGAGTTACTGAAGCTTTCTTT
CDR3 protein: CASSGVTEAFF

J gene: TRBJ2-7
D gene: -
clone size: -
V gene: TRBV28
CDR3 DNA: TGTGCCAGCAGTCTCGTGGAGCAGTACTTC
CDR3 protein: CASSLVEQYF

J gene: TRBJ2-7
D gene: -
clone size: -
V gene: TRBV29-1
CDR3 DNA: TGCAGCGTTGAAGTTGGCCAGGGTAACGAGCAGTACTTC
CDR3 protein: CSVEVGQGNEQYF

J gene: TRBJ1-2
D gene: -
clone size: -
V gene: TRBV9
CDR3 DNA: TGTGCCAGCAGCGCCTATGAGGGAAACTATGGCTACACCTTC
CDR3 protein: CASSAYEGNYGYTF

J gene: TRBJ1-1
D gene: -
clone size: -
V gene: TRBV7-9
CDR3 DNA: TGTGCCAGCAGCTTAGGGGGCAGGGCCATGAACACTGAAGCTTTCTTT
CDR3 protein: CASSLGGRAMNTEAFF

J gene: TRBJ1-5
D gene: TRBD1
clone size: -
V gene: TRBV5-3
CDR3 DNA: TGTGCCAGAAGCCCACAGGGGGCAGGCAATCAGCCCCAGCATTTT
CDR3 protein: CARSPQGAGNQPQHF

J gene: TRBJ1-4
D gene: -
clone size: -
V gene: TRBV7-2
CDR3 DNA: TGTGCCAGCAGCTTCGGGCAGGGTGGTGAAAAACTGTTTTTT
CDR3 protein: CASSFGQGGEKLFF

J gene: TRBJ1-2
D gene: -
clone size: once
V gene: TRBV30
CDR3 DNA: TGTGCCTGGAGTGTAAGGCAGGCTAACTATGGCTACACCTTC
CDR3 protein: CAWSVRQANYGYTF

J gene: TRBJ1-3
D gene: -
clone size: -
V gene: TRBV4-3
CDR3 DNA: TGCGCCAGCAGCCAATACAGGTATCTCTCTGGAAACACCATATATTTT
CDR3 protein: CASSQYRYLSGNTIYF

J gene: TRBJ1-6
D gene: -
clone size: -
V gene: TRBV10-3
CDR3 DNA: TGTGCCATCAGTGAGACAGGGACCCCCCTCCACTTT
CDR3 protein: CAISETGTPLHF

J gene: TRBJ2-7
D gene: -
clone size: -
V gene: TRBV7-9
CDR3 DNA: TGTGCCAGCCTCAAGGCAGGGTCGGAAGAGCAGTACTTC
CDR3 protein: CASLKAGSEEQYF